Listed below are T cell receptor beta chains from one sample, sequenced in a study of T cell repertoires in cytomegalovirus infection. Their specific antigens are unknown. Via MiXCR, TCRdb re-called the reads, giving one row per CDR3 protein. The sample consists of roughly 120,000 distinct CDR3 sequences, 32% of them appearing once. Sample: CD8+ T cells from cultured PBMCs, taken from culture after CMV antigen stimulation. The receptors stem from a human donor in good health (CMV status not recorded). Some clones in this sample may be carry-over from other donors' samples. Both conserved end residues are part of each CDR3. D genes are given only for firm matches. Some rows have no size entry. The others give once, few or many, or a class for an expanded clone.

>TRBV27|TRBD1|TRBJ1-2|-
TGTGCCACCCTGGACAGGGACAACTATGGCTACACCTTC
CATLDRDNYGYTF
>TRBV7-9|-|TRBJ2-7|few
TGTGCCAGCAGCCCAGAGGGGCGGGGGCACTACGAGCAGTACTTC
CASSPEGRGHYEQYF
>TRBV7-6|TRBD1|TRBJ1-2|few
TGTGCCAGCGGCAGAGCGGGGGGACAGGTTAATGGCTACACCTTC
CASGRAGGQVNGYTF
>TRBV7-9|TRBD2|TRBJ2-5|once
TGTGCCAGCAGCTCCCGCGGGGGGGCTGAGTACTTC
CASSSRGGAEYF
>TRBV10-3|-|TRBJ1-2|few
TGTGCCATCAACCTTGGGGGGGCAAAAGGCTATGGCTACACCTTC
CAINLGGAKGYGYTF
>TRBV7-2|-|TRBJ1-2|-
TGTGCCAGCAGCTCGGGGTTTGGCTACACCTTC
CASSSGFGYTF
>TRBV6-4|-|TRBJ1-1|few
TGTGCCAGCATCCACAGGGATTCGGGCACTGAAGCTTTCTTT
CASIHRDSGTEAFF
>TRBV18|TRBD2|TRBJ2-1|-
TGTGCCAGCTCACCGCTAGGGGCTAGCGGTCACAATGAGCAGTTCTTC
CASSPLGASGHNEQFF
>TRBV14|-|TRBJ2-7|-
TGTGCCAGCAGCCAAACCGGAGCGGGCAGGGACTACGAGCAGTACTTC
CASSQTGAGRDYEQYF
>TRBV7-2|-|TRBJ2-5|many
TGTGCCAGCAGATCACTAGGGGTACAAGAGACCCAGTACTTC
CASRSLGVQETQYF
>TRBV6-2/TRBV6-3|-|TRBJ1-1|few
TGTGCCAGCAGGGACCAGAGGAACACTGAAGCTTTCTTT
CASRDQRNTEAFF
>TRBV7-6|TRBD2|TRBJ2-2|many
TGTGCCAGCAGCTTAGCCCGCGGGACTAGCGGGGTGAACACCGGGGAGCTGTTTTTT
CASSLARGTSGVNTGELFF
>TRBV7-2|TRBD1|TRBJ2-2|-
TGTGCCAGCAGCGCAACGGTAGACGGCTTGGGACAGATGAACACCGGGGAGCTGTTTTTT
CASSATVDGLGQMNTGELFF
>TRBV7-8|TRBD1|TRBJ1-3|-
TGTGCCAGCAGCTCAACAGGGGCAGCCATATATTTT
CASSSTGAAIYF
>TRBV6-1|-|TRBJ1-2|-
TGTGCCAGCTCCGAATATGTACGGGGCGTATATGGCTACACCTTC
CASSEYVRGVYGYTF
>TRBV19|-|TRBJ1-1|many
TGTGCCAAGCGGGACAAGGAGGGGATAAATGGCGCTGAAGCTTTCTTT
CAKRDKEGINGAEAFF
>TRBV29-1|TRBD2|TRBJ2-3|-
TGCAGCGTTGAGGCCCTAGCGGGGGAGACAGATACGCAGTATTTT
CSVEALAGETDTQYF
>TRBV6-1|-|TRBJ2-2|-
TGTGCCAGCAGTGAAAACCCGAACACCGGGGAGCTGTTTTTT
CASSENPNTGELFF
>TRBV6-2/TRBV6-3|-|TRBJ2-7|-
TGTGCCAGCAGTTACGAAATTGGGGGGACAGCAAACTACGAGCAGTACTTC
CASSYEIGGTANYEQYF
>TRBV4-1|TRBD2|TRBJ2-1|-
TGCGCCAGCAGCGCCCGGACTAGCGGGGGCGATGAGCAGTTCTTC
CASSARTSGGDEQFF
>TRBV7-9|TRBD1|TRBJ2-7|-
TGTGCCAGCAGCTTAGTTGACAGGGTAACCTACGAGCAGTACTTC
CASSLVDRVTYEQYF
>TRBV20-1|TRBD2|TRBJ2-5|-
TGCAGTGCTAGCAGCGGGGGTCAGTTTGGCCAGTACTTC
CSASSGGQFGQYF
>TRBV7-8|-|TRBJ2-7|-
TGTGCCAGCAGCACCGGGACGGTCAGCTCCTACGAGCAGTACTTC
CASSTGTVSSYEQYF
>TRBV5-1|-|TRBJ2-1|few
TGCGCCAGCAGCTCAGCGCCGCAGAGCTCCTACAATGAGCAGTTCTTC
CASSSAPQSSYNEQFF
>TRBV5-1|-|TRBJ1-1|few
TGCGCCAGCAGCGCTGGGACGGAACATGAAGCTTTCTTT
CASSAGTEHEAFF
>TRBV10-3|TRBD2|TRBJ2-1|-
TGTGCCATCAGTGAGGAATGGAGCGGGGGAACCTACAATGAGCAGTTCTTC
CAISEEWSGGTYNEQFF
>TRBV11-2|TRBD1|TRBJ2-7|many
TGTGCCAGCAGCTTATTAACAGGGGTTAAGGGGTCCTACGAGCAGTACTTC
CASSLLTGVKGSYEQYF
>TRBV19|-|TRBJ1-4|few
TGTGCCAGTATGGAGTGGGATGAAAAACTGTTTTTT
CASMEWDEKLFF
>TRBV7-3|TRBD1|TRBJ1-1|-
TGTGCCAGCAGCCCAACAACCCAGGGGGCTGGGACTGAAGCTTTCTTT
CASSPTTQGAGTEAFF
>TRBV19|-|TRBJ1-1|few
TGTGCCAGTACCCCACAGGGTAGGTACACTGAAGCTTTCTTT
CASTPQGRYTEAFF
>TRBV12-3/TRBV12-4|-|TRBJ2-5|many
TGTGCCAGCAGTTTCAGGCTAGCTGCGGGCCAAGAGACCCAGTACTTC
CASSFRLAAGQETQYF
>TRBV28|-|TRBJ1-2|-
TGTGCCAGCAGTTCCAAGGATTTATATTATGGCTACACCTTC
CASSSKDLYYGYTF
>TRBV6-1|TRBD2|TRBJ2-5|many
TGTGCCAGCAGTGAAGCGCAGGGAGGGGTAGGGGAGACCCAGTACTTC
CASSEAQGGVGETQYF
>TRBV6-2/TRBV6-3|-|TRBJ1-5|few
TGTGCCAGCAGTTACCAAAATCAGCCCCAGCATTTT
CASSYQNQPQHF
>TRBV7-6|TRBD1|TRBJ1-2|-
TGTGCCAGCAGCTTAGCAGGGGGCGCTGACTATGGCTACACCTTC
CASSLAGGADYGYTF
>TRBV20-1|TRBD2|TRBJ2-7|few
TGCAGTGCTAGAGCATCTAGCGGGCGCGAGTACGAGCAGTACTTC
CSARASSGREYEQYF
>TRBV27|-|TRBJ2-7|few
TGTGCCAGCAGTTGGACACTGGGCTACGAGCAGTACTTC
CASSWTLGYEQYF
>TRBV7-2|-|TRBJ2-5|many
TGTGCCAGCAGCTTAGTCCCCGGTTACAGGGAGACCCAGTACTTC
CASSLVPGYRETQYF
>TRBV6-6|-|TRBJ2-6|few
TGTGCCAGCAGTTATAGGGGGGGCCCTGGGGCCAACGTCCTGACTTTC
CASSYRGGPGANVLTF
>TRBV5-6|-|TRBJ1-2|few
TGTGCCAGCAGCTTGGGGCAGACAAGATATGGCTACACCTTC
CASSLGQTRYGYTF
>TRBV7-9|-|TRBJ2-6|-
TGTGCCACCATAGGAGTCCGGGGCTCTGGGGCCAACGTCCTGACTTTC
CATIGVRGSGANVLTF
>TRBV7-9|-|TRBJ1-6|few
TGTGCCAGCCGGACGGGGAGCTCCTATAATTCACCCCTCCACTTT
CASRTGSSYNSPLHF
>TRBV12-3/TRBV12-4|-|TRBJ1-2|-
TGTGCCAGCACGTTCTATACAGGGCCCATACACTATGGCTACACCTTC
CASTFYTGPIHYGYTF
>TRBV2|-|TRBJ1-6|once
TGTGCCAGCAGCCCTGGGGGGACAAGCTATAATTCACCCCTCCACTTT
CASSPGGTSYNSPLHF
>TRBV7-9|TRBD2|TRBJ2-5|-
TGTGCCAGCAGCGACGGGGTCCGGGGAGGGCAAGAGACCCAGTACTTC
CASSDGVRGGQETQYF
>TRBV7-6|-|TRBJ1-1|-
TGTGCCAGCAGCCTACAGGGCGCGGCCCGTGAAGCTTTCTTT
CASSLQGAAREAFF
>TRBV20-1|TRBD1|TRBJ2-2|once
TGCAGTGCTAGGGGCTTGGACAGGGGAAGCAACACCGGGGAGCTGTTTTTT
CSARGLDRGSNTGELFF
>TRBV6-2/TRBV6-3|-|TRBJ2-6|-
TGTGCCAGCAGTTACCCTAGGACAGCCGGACGTGGGGCCAACGTCCTGACTTTC
CASSYPRTAGRGANVLTF
>TRBV9|-|TRBJ2-1|few
TGTGCCAGCAGCCTCACCCACGTGTCCTACAATGAGCAGTTCTTC
CASSLTHVSYNEQFF
>TRBV7-8|-|TRBJ1-1|few
TGTGCCAGCAGCTTAGCTATCGGACCGTTAGACACTGAAGCTTTCTTT
CASSLAIGPLDTEAFF
>TRBV6-5|TRBD2|TRBJ2-1|few
TGTGCCAGCACCCCCGAAGGACTAGCGGTTGGTGAGCAGTTCTTC
CASTPEGLAVGEQFF
>TRBV6-2/TRBV6-3|-|TRBJ2-7|-
TGTGCCAGCAGTTACTGGTTGGACAGCTCCTACGAGCAGTACTTC
CASSYWLDSSYEQYF
>TRBV29-1|TRBD2|TRBJ2-1|-
TGCAGCGTTCCGACTAGCGGGGGCCCGAGGGATGAGCAGTTCTTC
CSVPTSGGPRDEQFF
>TRBV6-1|-|TRBJ1-4|-
TGTGCCAGCAGTGATTATCTAATTGGGGCAACTAATGAAAAACTGTTTTTT
CASSDYLIGATNEKLFF
>TRBV10-3|TRBD1|TRBJ1-6|few
TGTGCCATCAGTGAAGTTGGGCAGGGGGTGGTTTCACCCCTCCACTTT
CAISEVGQGVVSPLHF
>TRBV6-2/TRBV6-3|TRBD1|TRBJ2-7|once
TGTGCCAGCAGTACAGGGGTCCTTTTCTACGAGCAGTACTTC
CASSTGVLFYEQYF
>TRBV12-3/TRBV12-4|-|TRBJ2-5|few
TGTGCCAGCAGTTTAGGGTTGACAAACGGAGAGACCCAGTACTTC
CASSLGLTNGETQYF
>TRBV28|TRBD2|TRBJ2-5|-
TGTGCCAGCAGTTTAACTTTAGCGGGGGGCCAAGAGACCCAGTACTTC
CASSLTLAGGQETQYF
>TRBV28|-|TRBJ1-5|-
TGTGCCAGCAGCAGAAGATCGGACGGAGATCAGCCCCAGCATTTT
CASSRRSDGDQPQHF
>TRBV4-3|TRBD1|TRBJ1-1|-
TGCGCCAGCAGCCCGGGACAGGCGAACACTGAAGCTTTCTTT
CASSPGQANTEAFF